This T cell receptor (beta chain) was sequenced in a study of CD8 T cells in ankylosing spondylitis. This clonotype has a count of ten or more. 5'-RACE, quantitative and with molecular barcodes, yielded the TCR beta libraries. TCRdb analysed the 5' RACE reads with MiXCR anew, one entry per CDR3 protein. This sample has around 250,000 distinct CDR3 sequences; 9.5% to 12% occur once, and the top ten carry roughly 6.8%. V dropped 1 base and J dropped 5 bases, with 24 bases sitting between them. Germline values: CDR1 LNHNV, CDR2 YYDKDF (reference sequence). The CDR3 extends over 19 amino acids. The sequenced sample consisted of blood, either unsorted or a sorted T cell fraction (not recorded which). The TCR sequence derives from a male donor with ankylosing spondylitis or in good health (not recorded which). The rearrangement links TRBV15 to TRBJ1-3, with D possibly matching TRBD1 (6 bases). CDR3 sequence reads: CATSRGPALMGGPRNTIYF. The CDR3 nucleotides read TGTGCCACCAGCAGAGGACCCGCACTTATGGGGGGGCCTAGAAACACCATATATTTT.